These 10 T cell receptor beta chains came from one sample sequenced in a study of T-cell reconstitution after alpha-beta-depleted transplantation in children. The TCRbeta library was prepared with unique molecular identifiers. TCRdb re-analysed the PCR reads in MiXCR, keeping a single row per CDR3 protein. The sample yields some 600,000 distinct CDR3 sequences, 13% seen once. The sequencing here drew on PBMCs, mostly from graft donor cells, taken 360 days after TCRalphabeta/CD19-depleted stem cell transplant. The receptors come from a male patient under 18 who had a stem cell transplant for acute myeloid leukemia, so the T cells may come from the graft donor.

This clonotype was picked up a small number of times. V and J are TRBV19 and TRBJ2-1; TRBD2 is a possible D gene (6 bases). The CDR3 spans 14 residues. V lost 5 bases to trimming and J lost 3 bases, with 11 bases between them. CDR1 LNHDA and CDR2 SQIVND come from the germline V gene (reference sequence). The DNA of the CDR3 is TGTGCCAGTAGTTCTGGGGAGGACTACAATGAGCAGTTCTTC. Translated: CASSSGEDYNEQFF.

This chain connects TRBV27 to TRBJ2-1, with TRBD2 identical over 10 bases. V lost 4 bases, J lost 7 bases, and 4 bases stayed unmatched. Looked up from germline, CDR1 is MNHEY and CDR2 is SMNVEV (reference sequence). The CDR3 length is 14 residues. CDR3 loop: CASSSSGRVNEQFF. CDR3 bases: TGTGCCAGCAGTTCAAGCGGGAGGGTTAATGAGCAGTTCTTC.

The chain recombines TRBV29-1 with TRBJ2-3; perhaps D is TRBD1 or TRBD2 (5 bases each). Trimming removed 8 bases at V and 6 bases at J, with 21 bases between. Germline V CDR1 and CDR2: SQVTM, ANQGSEA. CDR3 length equals 14 residues. As DNA, the CDR3 is TGCAGCACTAAGGGACCGCATCCGGTGGATACGCAGTATTTT. As protein: CSTKGPHPVDTQYF.

This chain links TRBV29-1 with TRBJ2-2; D might be TRBD1 or TRBD2, each matching 5 bases. V lost 7 bases to trimming and J lost 1 base, with 10 bases between them. Per germline, CDR1 SQVTM and CDR2 ANQGSEA. This CDR3 is built from 13 residues. CDR3 amino acids: CSAGTVNTGELFF. CDR3 DNA sequence: TGCAGCGCTGGGACGGTGAACACCGGGGAGCTGTTTTTT.

The rearrangement uses TRBV20-1 and TRBJ2-5, with 11 bases aligning to TRBD2. V trimming: 6 bases; J trimming: 2 bases; junction bases outside the gene matches: 5. From germline, CDR1 is DFQATT and CDR2 SNEGSKA (reference sequence). This CDR3 spans 14 amino acids. CDR3 bases: TGCAGTGCGGCTACTAGCGGGAGTCAAGAGACCCAGTACTTC. The encoded protein is CSAATSGSQETQYF.

This chain links TRBV6-2 or TRBV6-3 with TRBJ2-1; TRBD2 matches 13 bases. The J segment lost 0 bases and the V segment lost 5 bases, leaving 7 bases of the junction unmatched. The germline V gene encodes CDR1 MNHEY and CDR2 SVGEGT. CDR3 length equals 18 residues. CDR3 bases: TGTGCCAGCAGTAACGGGACTAGCGGGATTGTCTCCTACAATGAGCAGTTCTTC. Its protein product is CASSNGTSGIVSYNEQFF.

The table lists this clonotype with many counts. V is TRBV19 and J is TRBJ2-3; D is unresolved. V was pared by 8 bases and J by 0 bases, with 12 bases between. The CDR3 totals 14 residues. CDR1 is LNHDA and CDR2 is SQIVND in the germline V gene (reference sequence). CDR3 coding DNA: TGTGCCAGTCAGGATCCCAGGAGCACAGATACGCAGTATTTT. As protein: CASQDPRSTDTQYF.

Comment on this clonotype: A read error may be the cause here, since a much bigger clone is one base away. This chain links TRBV6-4 with TRBJ2-3; TRBD2 matches 10 bases. The CDR3 spans 15 residues. Germline CDR1 MRHNA, CDR2 SNTAGT. CDR3 DNA: TGTGCCAGCAGTGGGCTAGCGGGAGTGGGAGATAGGCAGTATTTT. This translates into CASSGLAGVGDRQYF.

This clonotype was detected only a few times. V usage is TRBV11-2 and J usage is TRBJ2-1; 7 positions match TRBD2. CDR1 SGHAT and CDR2 FQNNGV come from the germline V gene. The CDR3 covers 18 residues. V was pared by 2 bases and J by 9 bases, with 19 bases of the junction left unmatched. DNA for the CDR3: TGTGCCAGCAGCTTAATGAGATGGGCGGGGGTGGGCGTTAGTGAGCAGTTCTTC. This translates into CASSLMRWAGVGVSEQFF.

V usage is TRBV20-1 and J usage is TRBJ2-7; D remains ambiguous. Germline CDR1 reads DFQATT; CDR2 reads SNEGSKA (reference sequence). The CDR3 contains 15 residues. Between the trimmed V and J ends, which lost 6 bases and 2 bases, there was a span of 20 bases. The DNA of the CDR3 is TGCAGTGCCGATACTCCCAGCGTGTTAACCTACGAGCAGTACTTC. This encodes CSADTPSVLTYEQYF.